This TCR beta chain comes out of a study of identical twins. This clonotype was counted between two and nine times. This CDR3 region has 14 residues. CDR1 is SGHDT, CDR2 YYEEEE, per germline. Trimming left V 2 bases short and J 8 bases short, with 14 bases between. TCRdb redid the calling of the 5' RACE reads with MiXCR, one entry per CDR3 protein. Among 420,000 or so distinct CDR3 sequences listed, less than 20% were seen once. The V and J genes are TRBV5-6 and TRBJ2-1, with D tentatively TRBD1 or TRBD2 (6 bases each). Specimen: naive T cells sorted from blood. This receptor was obtained from a man aged 50 to 59 in good health. CDR3 sequence (DNA): TGTGCCAGCAGCTTCCCGGGGGCCGAATATGAGCAGTTCTTC. Protein product: CASSFPGAEYEQFF.